One sample yielded the 27 T cell receptor beta chains listed below, sequenced in a study of control samples from healthy donors and cancer patients. The protocol was immunoSEQ multiplex PCR, while the TCRdb copy is restricted to in-frame clones and leaves out a portion. This sample has some 120,000 clones; over 85% occur once, and the top ten carry roughly 2.6%. The material sequenced was blood. These receptors originate from a man aged 25-45 years in good health.

This chain connects TRBV6-5 to TRBJ2-7; no reliable D call. Between the trimmed V and J ends, which lost 11 bases and 3 bases, there was a span of 11 bases. The CDR3 loop spans 11 amino acids. CDR1 and CDR2 from the germline V gene are MNHEY and SVGAGI. The CDR3 nucleotides are TGTGCCTCCCCGGGCGGCTACGAGCAGTACTTC. Translating gives CASPGGYEQYF.

A remark on this clone: Other DNA sequences from this sample encode an identical CDR3 as well. This sequence joins TRBV12-5 and TRBJ2-1, with 10 bases fitting TRBD2. Trimming took 5 bases from V and 7 from J; bases not matched to a gene: 2. Germline CDR1 is LGHNT and CDR2 is FRNRAP. The length of the CDR3 is 13 residues. Here the CDR3 reads CASGSGGANEQFF. CDR3 coding DNA: TGTGCTAGTGGTAGCGGGGGGGCTAATGAGCAGTTCTTC.

The genes are TRBV24-1 and TRBJ1-1, with a weak D call TRBD1 (5 bases). Trimming stripped 6 bases from V and 8 bases from J, with 9 bases between. From germline, CDR1 is KGHDR and CDR2 SFDVKD. The CDR3 contains 11 residues. The CDR3 loop reads CATSRGFEAFF. In nucleotides, the CDR3 is TGTGCCACCAGTAGGGGATTCGAAGCTTTCTTT.

The rearrangement joins TRBV6-5 to TRBJ1-1; D not certain. Trimming stripped 9 bases from V and 5 bases from J, with 16 bases between. Germline values: CDR1 MNHEY, CDR2 SVGAGI. CDR3 length equals 13 residues. As DNA, the CDR3 is TGTGCCAGTCGTCTGGGGTTAGGGACTGAAGCTTTCTTT. It encodes CASRLGLGTEAFF.

The chain joins TRBV27 to TRBJ1-5; D possibly corresponds to TRBD1 (5 bases). V lost 4 bases to trimming and J lost 9 bases, with 13 bases between them. The CDR3 contains 13 residues. Germline V lookup: CDR1 MNHEY, CDR2 SMNVEV (reference sequence). In nucleotides, the CDR3 is TGTGCCAGCAGTTGGGGCCCTTCCGGGCCCCAGCATTTT. Protein product: CASSWGPSGPQHF.

V and J are TRBV18 and TRBJ2-7, with 9 bases lining up with TRBD1. CDR1 and CDR2 (germline): KGHSH, LQKENI. The CDR3 consists of 14 residues. V gave up 6 bases and J gave up 5 bases; unmatched junction bases: 8. In DNA form, the CDR3 reads TGTGCCAGCTCCCCCGGGACAGGGTATAACGAGCAGTACGTC. Protein sequence: CASSPGTGYNEQYV.

Only one count was recorded for this clone. This chain connects TRBV5-5 to TRBJ1-4; 8 bases are shared with TRBD1. V was pared by 3 bases and J by 8 bases, with 12 bases of the junction left unmatched. The germline gives CDR1 SGHKS, CDR2 YYEKEE (reference sequence). The CDR3 length is 16 residues. In DNA form, the CDR3 reads TGTGCCAGCAGCTCCCCGGAGACAGGGGTGGGGGAAAAACTGTTTTTT. The encoded protein is CASSSPETGVGEKLFF. The full variable domain, rest sourced from reference TRBV5-5 and TRBJ1-4, is DAGVTQSPTHLIKTRGQQVTLRCSPISGHKSVSWYQQVLGQGPQFIFQYYEKEERGRGNFPDRFSARQFPNYSSELNVNALLLGDSALYLCASSSPETGVGEKLFFGSGTQLSVL.

This rearrangement joins TRBV5-1 to TRBJ2-3; TRBD1 matches 11 bases. The CDR3 runs 16 residues. In germline, CDR1 is SGHRS, CDR2 YFSETQ. V lost 4 bases to trimming and J lost 1 base; unmatched junction nucleotides: 5. DNA for the CDR3: TGCGCCAGCAGCCTAGGACAGGGGGCGGGCACAGATACGCAGTATTTT. It codes for CASSLGQGAGTDTQYF.

The chain carries TRBV3-1 (or the pseudogene TRBV3-2) and TRBJ2-1; tentatively, D is TRBD1 (5 bases). The V and J ends lost 4 bases and 8 bases respectively, with 15 bases between them. Germline V gives CDR1 LGHDT, CDR2 YNNKEL (reference sequence). The CDR3 is made up of 14 amino acids. The CDR3 region has the DNA TGTGCCAGCAGCCCTCAAGGGGCAAGGGATGAGCAGTTCTTC. The encoded protein is CASSPQGARDEQFF.

This chain joins TRBV7-2 and TRBJ2-3; 10 positions match TRBD2. Germline V gene lookup returns CDR1 SGHTA and CDR2 FQGNSA. Trimming at V came to 5 bases and at J to 5 bases, leaving 10 bases not matched to a gene. The length of the CDR3 is 16 residues. This CDR3 reads CASSQRLAGPLDTQYF. The CDR3 bases are TGTGCCAGCAGCCAACGACTAGCGGGCCCTTTAGATACGCAGTATTTT.

The chain is built from TRBV5-1 and TRBJ2-7, with a possible D match to TRBD1 (5 bases). Germline V gene data show CDR1 as SGHRS and CDR2 as YFSETQ. The CDR3 spans 14 residues. The ends were cut back, 0 bases at V and 7 bases at J, with 14 bases in the middle. The CDR3 bases are TGCGCCAGCAGCTTGGACGCAGGGATACGTGAGCAGTACGTC. Translated, it gives CASSLDAGIREQYV.

The chain has TRBV7-6 and TRBJ1-3; D is unresolved. Trimming removed 1 base at V and 0 bases at J, with 10 bases between. Germline V gives CDR1 SGHVS, CDR2 FNYEAQ. This CDR3 has 16 amino acids. CDR3 loop: CASSLVQAPSGNTIYF. CDR3 bases: TGTGCCAGCAGCTTAGTGCAGGCTCCCTCTGGAAACACCATATATTTT.

This sequence joins TRBV4-1 and TRBJ1-5; no clear D. Germline CDR1 reads MGHRA; CDR2 reads YSYEKL. The CDR3 runs 16 residues. V was cut by 1 base and J by 0 bases, with 10 bases left in between. The CDR3 DNA follows: TGCGCCAGCAGCCAAGGTGGCAGAAATAGCAATCAGCCCCAGCATTTT. Translation: CASSQGGRNSNQPQHF.

The V and J genes are TRBV7-7 and TRBJ2-3, with D possibly TRBD1 on 6 matching bases. Trimming stripped 5 bases from V and 9 bases from J, with 15 bases between. Germline CDR1 reads SSHAT; CDR2 reads FNYEAQ (reference sequence). There are 13 residues in the CDR3. The CDR3 sequence is CASSPGTYNTQYF. DNA of the CDR3: TGTGCCAGCAGCCCCGGGACATATAACACGCAGTATTTT. The entire variable domain, with the rest obtained from reference TRBV7-7 and TRBJ2-3, is as follows: GAGVSQSPRYKVTKRGQDVTLRCDPISSHATLYWYQQALGQGPEFLTYFNYEAQPDKSGLPSDRFSAERPEGSISTLTIQRTEQRDSAMYRCASSPGTYNTQYFGPGTRLTVL.

In this sample, this clone turned up once. The chain is built from TRBV5-8 and TRBJ2-5; 7 bases are shared with TRBD1. Germline V gene sequence: CDR1 SGHTS, CDR2 YDEGEE. The CDR3 extends over 15 amino acids. The V gene end was trimmed by 3 bases and the J gene end by 5 bases; junction bases not matched to a gene: 10. DNA for the CDR3: TGTGCCAGCAGCTCCAGGGGGATGGGGACGGAGACCCAGTACTTC. It is translated as CASSSRGMGTETQYF.

The chain combines TRBV28 with TRBJ2-3, with unresolved D. The length of the CDR3 is 13 residues. The ends were cut back, 5 bases at V and 4 bases at J, with 10 bases in the middle. Per the germline V gene, CDR1 is MDHEN and CDR2 is SYDVKM. The CDR3 loop is CASSILSADTQYF. The CDR3 nucleotides are TGTGCCAGCAGTATCTTAAGCGCAGATACGCAGTATTTT.

This chain joins TRBV6-5 and TRBJ1-2, with D perhaps matching TRBD1 (5 bases). This CDR3 has 12 amino acids. Germline lookup yields CDR1 MNHEY and CDR2 SVGAGI. The V end lost 3 bases, the J end lost 8 bases, and 10 bases lay between the germline ends. The chain's CDR3 is CASSYQGFGYTF. In nucleotides, the CDR3 is TGTGCCAGCAGTTATCAGGGTTTCGGCTACACCTTC.

The chain combines TRBV19 with TRBJ2-1; D is undetermined. Germline-derived CDR1 and CDR2 are LNHDA and SQIVND (reference sequence). This CDR3 comprises 10 residues. V was pared by 5 bases and J by 7 bases, with 3 bases between. As DNA, the CDR3 is TGTGCCAGTAGTTCGAATGAGCAGTTCTTC. It yields the protein CASSSNEQFF.

This chain joins TRBV5-1 and TRBJ2-3; D not certain. There are 14 residues in the CDR3. Germline assignment: CDR1 SGHRS and CDR2 YFSETQ. V dropped 7 bases and J dropped 2 bases, with 14 bases sitting between them. Written as DNA, the CDR3 is TGCGCCAGCCGCCTACAAGGCTACACAGATACGCAGTATTTT. It encodes CASRLQGYTDTQYF.

A word on this clone: Different DNA sequences within this sample yield the same CDR3. V gene TRBV9 combines with J gene TRBJ1-1; no reliable D call. CDR3 length: 13 residues. Germline CDR1 and CDR2: SGDLS and YYNGEE. V lost 0 bases to trimming and J lost 4 bases, with 7 bases between them. CDR3 loop: CASSVGGFTEAFF. CDR3 nucleotide sequence: TGTGCCAGCAGCGTAGGAGGGTTCACTGAAGCTTTCTTT.

V is TRBV6-5 and J is TRBJ1-2; possible D gene TRBD1, 6 bases. Germline V gene lookup returns CDR1 MNHEY and CDR2 SVGAGI. Trimming shortened V by 5 bases and J by 5 bases, and 12 bases separated the two germline ends. The CDR3 length is 13 residues. CDR3: CASSRDTLYGYTF. CDR3 nucleotides: TGTGCCAGCAGTCGGGACACGCTATATGGCTACACCTTC.

As for this clone: Additional DNA sequences in this sample encode the identical CDR3. The V gene is TRBV7-8, the J gene TRBJ1-1; 9 bases are a match to TRBD1. The CDR3 has 18 residues. V was clipped by 3 bases and J by 0 bases; unmatched bases: 11. In germline, CDR1 is SGHVS, CDR2 FQNEAQ. This CDR3 is CASSFAETGGSMNTEAFF. CDR3 DNA sequence: TGTGCCAGCAGCTTTGCGGAGACAGGGGGGTCGATGAACACTGAAGCTTTCTTT. The variable domain in full, completed from reference TRBV7-8 and TRBJ1-1, reads GAGVSQSPRYKVAKRGQDVALRCDPISGHVSLFWYQQALGQGPEFLTYFQNEAQLDKSGLPSDRFFAERPEGSVSTLKIQRTQQEDSAVYLCASSFAETGGSMNTEAFFGQGTRLTVV.

This clone was recorded many times. The V gene is TRBV6-4, the J gene TRBJ2-3; 12 positions match TRBD2. CDR1 and CDR2 (germline): MRHNA, SNTAGT. The V and J ends lost 3 bases and 2 bases, in that order; junction bases with no gene match: 3. This CDR3 region has 16 residues. The CDR3 spells CASSERTSGDTDTQYF. The CDR3 nucleotides read TGTGCCAGCAGTGAGCGGACTAGCGGGGACACAGATACGCAGTATTTT.

The chain combines TRBV19 with TRBJ1-1; D is ambiguous. The CDR3 runs to 14 residues. The germline gives CDR1 LNHDA, CDR2 SQIVND (reference sequence). The V end lost 9 bases, the J end lost 1 base, and 15 bases lay between the germline ends. In DNA, the CDR3 is TGTGCCAGCGGACTAAGCCGGGGGAACACTGAAGCTTTCTTT. It specifies CASGLSRGNTEAFF.

There are a few counts of this clone. This chain connects TRBV5-6 to TRBJ1-2; 7 bases agree with TRBD1. The CDR3 consists of 15 residues. Trimming removed 3 bases from V and 2 bases from J; junction bases left unmatched: 7. Per the germline V gene, CDR1 is SGHDT and CDR2 is YYEEEE. The DNA of the CDR3 is TGTGCCAGCAGCTCATCGACAGGGAACAACTATGGCTACACCTTC. This gives the protein CASSSSTGNNYGYTF.

The gene calls are TRBV6-5 and TRBJ1-4; D may be TRBD1 (5 bases). V was clipped by 2 bases and J by 10 bases, with 17 bases between them. The CDR3 is made up of 15 amino acids. CDR1 and CDR2 (germline): MNHEY, SVGAGI. CDR3 sequence (DNA): TGTGCCAGCAGTTACCTACACGGGACCATCGGAAAACTGTTTTTT. This encodes CASSYLHGTIGKLFF.

The rearrangement links TRBV7-9 to TRBJ1-2; the D gene is possibly TRBD1 (5 bases). V was trimmed by 5 bases and J by 5 bases, leaving 15 bases between them. This CDR3 region has 14 residues. Germline V gene data show CDR1 as SEHNR and CDR2 as FQNEAQ (reference sequence). CDR3 nucleotide sequence: TGTGCCAGCAGCCACCCGGGACGGGGTTATGGCTACACCTTC. Protein product: CASSHPGRGYGYTF. The whole variable domain, filled in from reference TRBV7-9 and TRBJ1-2, reads DTGVSQNPRHKITKRGQNVTFRCDPISEHNRLYWYRQTLGQGPEFLTYFQNEAQLEKSRLLSDRFSAERPKGSFSTLEIQRTEQGDSAMYLCASSHPGRGYGYTFGSGTRLTVV.